This T cell receptor beta chain was profiled in a study of T cell repertoires in aging, cancer and after chemotherapy. On the study more broadly: Pre- and post-chemotherapy samples were paired from glioblastoma patients treated with temozolomide-based therapy. Overall study findings and caveats: Healthy donors lost TCR diversity with age mainly through richness, cancer patients through richness and evenness.

Peripheral blood genomic DNA, not sorted cells or RNA, was the template. In this sample, this clonotype turned up a few times. Its antigen is undetermined. A mixed TRB-A/B primer pool amplified rearranged TRB by multiplex touch-down PCR. TCRdb used MiXCR to reprocess the multiplex PCR reads, holding one entry per CDR3 protein. The data show 7,000 to 10,000 distinct CDR3 sequences, about two fifths seen once. Sequencing was carried out using blood. This TCR was sampled from a human donor with a solid tumor.

The CDR3 loop is CASTPGARPGANVLTF. The DNA for the CDR3 is TGTGCCAGCACCCCCGGGGCGAGGCCTGGGGCCAACGTCCTGACTTTC. This chain joins TRBV19 and TRBJ2-6; D is possibly TRBD1 or TRBD2 (5 bases each). CDR1 is LNHDA and CDR2 is SQIVND in the germline V gene (reference sequence). This CDR3 comprises 16 residues. V gave up 9 bases and J gave up 2 bases, with 17 bases separating them.